This T cell receptor (beta chain) was captured in a study of beta chain features in type 1 diabetes. Study-wide results and limits: Insertions at VDJ junctions were less frequent in type 1 diabetes patients. These patients also deleted more nucleotides at the same junctions.

A heparinised blood draw that averaged approximately 120 mL was obtained once from each donor. This clone was counted only a few times. What it binds is unknown. Isolated RNA was reverse transcribed in full, so expressed TCRB transcripts were sequenced. TCRdb's copy holds only in-frame clones and misses some; the assay was immunoSEQ multiplex PCR. The table lists some 360,000 clones, 20% of them singletons, with 0.044% in the top ten. The TCR comes from a woman aged 18-35 years in good health. Sequences were obtained from naive CD4+ T cells from blood.

CDR3 residues: CASGRGDPHEQYF. Here the CDR3 DNA reads TGTGCCAGCGGCCGGGGAGACCCCCACGAGCAGTACTTC. V is TRBV6-5 and J is TRBJ2-7; D perhaps matches TRBD2 (5 bases). This CDR3 comprises 13 residues. The germline V and J ends were trimmed by 8 bases and 5 bases, with 16 bases remaining between them. Germline V gene data show CDR1 as MNHEY and CDR2 as SVGAGI.